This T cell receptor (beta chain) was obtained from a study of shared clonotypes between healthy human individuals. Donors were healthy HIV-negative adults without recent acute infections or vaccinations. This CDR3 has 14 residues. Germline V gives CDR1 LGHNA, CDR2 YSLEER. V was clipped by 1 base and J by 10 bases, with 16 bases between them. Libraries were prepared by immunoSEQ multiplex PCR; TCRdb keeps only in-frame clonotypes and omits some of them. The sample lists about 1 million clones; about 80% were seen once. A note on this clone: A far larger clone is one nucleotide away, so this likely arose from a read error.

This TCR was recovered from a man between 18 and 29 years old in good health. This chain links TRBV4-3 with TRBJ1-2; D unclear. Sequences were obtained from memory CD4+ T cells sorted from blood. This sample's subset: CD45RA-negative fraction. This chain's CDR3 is CASSQGRAGVDYTF. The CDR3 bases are TGCGCCAGCAGCCAAGGGAGGGCAGGCGTGGACTACACCTTC.